Shown below are 5 T cell receptor beta chains from a single sample sequenced in a study of blood T cell repertoires in COVID-19. The data were produced by immunoSEQ multiplex PCR, yet TCRdb's version contains in-frame clones alone and is incomplete. The sample yields under 140,000 clones, approximately 85% seen once. The sequencing input was peripheral blood. The source of these receptors is a woman in her sixties or seventies with acute or convalescent COVID-19.

This chain joins TRBV7-8 and TRBJ2-7, with TRBD1 matching 7 bases. Germline V gene data show CDR1 as SGHVS and CDR2 as FQNEAQ. The junction had 5 bases not matched to a gene; V was cut back by 5 bases and J by 1 base. The CDR3 sequence is 14 residues long. CDR3 sequence: CASSVRDRSYEQYF. The CDR3 bases are TGTGCCAGCAGCGTCCGGGACAGATCCTACGAGCAGTACTTC. The full variable domain, its missing parts supplied by reference TRBV7-8 and TRBJ2-7, is GAGVSQSPRYKVAKRGQDVALRCDPISGHVSLFWYQQALGQGPEFLTYFQNEAQLDKSGLPSDRFFAERPEGSVSTLKIQRTQQEDSAVYLCASSVRDRSYEQYFGPGTRLTVT.

V gene TRBV5-6 combines with J gene TRBJ1-1; tentatively, D is TRBD1 (6 bases). Germline CDR1 SGHDT, CDR2 YYEEEE. V lost 2 bases to trimming and J lost 8 bases, with 10 bases between them. The CDR3 runs 12 residues. The CDR3 region is CASSLQDSEAFF. The CDR3 region has the DNA TGTGCCAGCAGCTTACAGGACAGCGAAGCTTTCTTT.

This clone showed up just once. V is TRBV9 and J is TRBJ2-3, with 9 bases aligning to TRBD2. V lost 5 bases to trimming and J lost 3 bases; unmatched junction nucleotides: 1. The CDR3 length is 13 residues. Germline loops: CDR1 SGDLS, CDR2 YYNGEE. CDR3 nucleotide sequence: TGTGCCAGCAGGAGCGGGGGGACAGATACGCAGTATTTT. Its translation is CASRSGGTDTQYF.

The V call is TRBV5-4, the J call TRBJ2-3; 8 positions match TRBD2. The CDR3 runs to 15 residues. Germline loops: CDR1 SGHNT, CDR2 YYREEE (reference sequence). V shed 6 bases, J shed 6 bases, and the junction held 12 bases outside the gene matches. Here the CDR3 reads CASKKGGGRRDTQYF. The CDR3 coding sequence is TGTGCCAGCAAAAAAGGCGGGGGGCGAAGGGATACGCAGTATTTT.

This chain links TRBV12-5 with TRBJ2-5; tentatively, D is TRBD1 (6 bases). Germline CDR1 and CDR2: LGHNT and FRNRAP. With 2 bases removed from V and 4 bases from J, the gap between germline ends came to 17 bases. The CDR3 runs to 16 residues. The CDR3 nucleotides read TGTGCTAGTGGTTTGTATGGCATGGGACACGGAGAGACCCAGTACTTC. Encoded protein: CASGLYGMGHGETQYF. Together with reference TRBV12-5 and TRBJ2-5, the CDR3 gives the full variable domain: DARVTQTPRHKVTEMGQEVTMRCQPILGHNTVFWYRQTMMQGLELLAYFRNRAPLDDSGMPKDRFSAEMPDATLATLKIQPSEPRDSAVYFCASGLYGMGHGETQYFGPGTRLLVL.